Sequencing of this T cell receptor beta chain was carried out in a study of cytomegalovirus exposure and HLA in healthy donors. Regarding this clone: The target antigen is unknown.

CDR1 and CDR2 from the germline V gene are SGHDT and YYEEEE. The CDR3 runs 19 residues. Trimming removed 0 bases from V and 2 bases from J; junction bases left unmatched: 10. The PCR contained 60 Vbeta and 13 Jbeta primers. TCRdb's table, derived via immunoSEQ multiplex PCR, lists solely in-frame clones and lacks some. This sample has 100,000 to 150,000 clones, with over 60% found just once. The study's findings and limits: Earlier results showed most TCR beta V segments being productive about 90% or about 30% of the time.

Material for sequencing was PBMCs. This sequence originates from a human donor in good health. The chain has TRBV5-6 and TRBJ2-2, with 10 bases that match TRBD2. The CDR3, as DNA: TGTGCCAGCAGCTTGGTCCGGACTAGCGGACCACGAAACACCGGGGAGCTGTTTTTT. As protein: CASSLVRTSGPRNTGELFF. The complete variable domain, with remaining parts taken from reference TRBV5-6 and TRBJ2-2, reads DAGVTQSPTHLIKTRGQQVTLRCSPKSGHDTVSWYQQALGQGPQFIFQYYEEEERQRGNFPDRFSGHQFPNYSSELNVNALLLGDSALYLCASSLVRTSGPRNTGELFFGEGSRLTVL.